Sequencing of this T cell receptor beta chain was carried out in a study of regulatory T cells in long-lasting Graves disease. This clonotype was picked up many times. The CDR3 runs 13 residues. Germline lookup yields CDR1 ENHRY and CDR2 SYGVKD. V gave up 6 bases and J gave up 7 bases; unmatched junction bases: 8. Sequencing libraries for TCR beta were prepared with iRepertoire HTBI primers and Arm-PCR of CDR3 regions. TCRdb independently ran MiXCR on the multiplex PCR reads; one entry per CDR3 protein. The table includes roughly 520,000 distinct CDR3 sequences, around 12% detected once. Time point defined: newly diagnosed GD, antithyroid drugs for less than 3 months. TCR sequences were obtained from RNA taken from PBMCs. This sample was shared with a second study, whose subject was T cells in Graves' hyperthyroidism and ophthalmopathy. As that study records: A 13 V-J signature model discriminated ophthalmopathy versus stable hyperthyroidism.

Sequences were derived from peripheral blood mononuclear cells (PBMCs), sampled at new diagnosis, from a patient treated with antithyroid drugs. The clonotype was recovered from a young woman with Graves disease. The rearrangement links TRBV10-3 to TRBJ1-1, with 7 bases matching TRBD1. This chain's CDR3 is CAIRGTDSFEAFF. The CDR3 nucleotides are TGTGCCATCAGGGGGACAGACTCCTTTGAAGCTTTCTTT.